A selection of T cell receptor beta chains follows, all from one sample in a study of blood T cell repertoires in COVID-19. The method was immunoSEQ multiplex PCR; TCRdb's version includes in-frame clones alone and lacks a portion of them. The data show some 100,000 clones, with about 91% seen just once and around 5% held by the top ten. The sample taken for sequencing was peripheral blood. The receptors were sampled from a human donor in a cohort sampled during active COVID-19. Both conserved end residues are part of each CDR3. D genes are given only for firm matches. Not every row has a clone size; where given, it reads once, few, many or a size class.

size,length,D,V,J,DNA,CDR3
.,19,TRBD1,TRBV6-2/TRBV6-3,TRBJ1-5,TGTGCCAGCAGTTACTCGATGTTCCGACAGGGCCTTTCCAATCAGCCCCAGCATTTT,CASSYSMFRQGLSNQPQHF
.,13,.,TRBV29-1,TRBJ2-5,TGCAGCGGCGCGGGGGACAAGGCGGGGACCCAGTACTTC,CSGAGDKAGTQYF
.,14,.,TRBV6-1,TRBJ2-7,TGTGCCAGCAGTGATAGGGGTACCTCCTACGAGCAGTACTTC,CASSDRGTSYEQYF
.,13,TRBD1,TRBV28,TRBJ1-6,TGTGCCAGCGCCGGGACAGGGGGTTCACCCCTCCACTTT,CASAGTGGSPLHF
.,14,TRBD1,TRBV6-5,TRBJ1-6,TGTGCCAGCAGTTGGGACAGGGGCGGTTCACCCCTCCACTTT,CASSWDRGGSPLHF
.,14,TRBD2,TRBV6-5,TRBJ2-7,TGTGCCAGCAGCCCACCCGGGACTAGCGTCGAGCAGTACTTC,CASSPPGTSVEQYF
.,16,TRBD2,TRBV10-2,TRBJ2-3,TGCGCCAGCAGAGGGACTAGCGAAACTAGCACAGATACGCAGTATTTT,CASRGTSETSTDTQYF
.,13,.,TRBV7-3,TRBJ2-7,TGTGCCAGCAGCTCACAGGGCTTCGGGGAGCAGTACTTC,CASSSQGFGEQYF
.,15,TRBD1,TRBV6-4,TRBJ2-1,TGTGCCAGCAGTGTCTCAGGGGGTGCCTACAATGAGCAGTTCTTC,CASSVSGGAYNEQFF
once,16,TRBD2,TRBV27,TRBJ2-1,TGTGCCAGCAGTTTAGGAAAACTAGCGACCTACAATGAGCAGTTCTTC,CASSLGKLATYNEQFF
.,15,TRBD2,TRBV10-3,TRBJ2-3,TGTGCCATCAGCCCAGCGGGAACATCGGGGGATACGCAGTATTTT,CAISPAGTSGDTQYF
few,14,.,TRBV7-3,TRBJ1-2,TGTGCCAGCAGCGCAACGACAGGCGACTATGGCTACACCTTC,CASSATTGDYGYTF
.,18,.,TRBV28,TRBJ1-1,TGTGCCAGCACCCCTTCCCTGGGTGGGGCAGGGTTGAACACTGAAGCTTTCTTT,CASTPSLGGAGLNTEAFF
.,18,TRBD1,TRBV9,TRBJ1-3,TGTGCCAGCAGCGCGCGGGGGGGACAGGTTCCCTCTGGAAACACCATATATTTT,CASSARGGQVPSGNTIYF
.,11,.,TRBV7-9,TRBJ1-1,TGTGCCCAATTTACTGGGCCAGAAGCTTTCTTT,CAQFTGPEAFF
.,16,TRBD1,TRBV28,TRBJ1-1,TGTGCCAGCAGTTACTGGACAGGGGGCTTGAACACTGAAGCTTTCTTT,CASSYWTGGLNTEAFF
.,11,.,TRBV29-1,TRBJ1-2,TGCAGCGTTGAGAACAGCTATGGCTACACCTTC,CSVENSYGYTF
.,17,TRBD2,TRBV5-5,TRBJ2-6,TGTGCCAGCAGCTTAAGCGGGAGGGCCTTTGGGGCCAACGTCCTGACTTTC,CASSLSGRAFGANVLTF
.,13,.,TRBV5-5,TRBJ1-5,TGTGCCAGCAGTCTGACAGAGAATCAGCCCCAGCATTTT,CASSLTENQPQHF
.,15,.,TRBV20-1,TRBJ1-5,TGCAGTGCTAGTGACTTCGCCAGTAGCAATCAGCCCCAGCATTTT,CSASDFASSNQPQHF
.,15,TRBD1,TRBV27,TRBJ2-7,TGTGCCAGCAGACCCGACAGGGGGCGTCCCTACGAGCAGTACTTC,CASRPDRGRPYEQYF
.,17,TRBD1,TRBV4-3,TRBJ2-1,TGCGCCAGCAGCCAAGATCCTGGGACAGGGGTTTACAATGAGCAGTTCTTC,CASSQDPGTGVYNEQFF
.,15,TRBD1,TRBV28,TRBJ1-1,TGTGCCAGCAGTTTACTAGACAGGGGGGACACTGAAGCTTTCTTT,CASSLLDRGDTEAFF
.,14,TRBD1,TRBV6-5,TRBJ2-2,TGTGCCAGTGCCGGGACAGGGGGCACCGGGGAGCTGTTTTTT,CASAGTGGTGELFF
.,15,.,TRBV28,TRBJ1-1,TGTGCCAGCAGTCCTAAGGACACCTTGAACACTGAAGCTTTCTTT,CASSPKDTLNTEAFF
.,13,.,TRBV15,TRBJ2-7,TGTGCCACCAGCAGAGATCTTAACTACGAGCAGTACTTC,CATSRDLNYEQYF
.,15,TRBD1,TRBV6-6,TRBJ1-2,TGTGCCAGCAGTTTAGGGACAGGGATTAACTATGGCTACACCTTC,CASSLGTGINYGYTF
.,13,TRBD2,TRBV10-3,TRBJ2-5,TGTGCCATCACCCCTGGGCGGGAGGTGACCCAGTACTTC,CAITPGREVTQYF
.,14,TRBD1,TRBV4-1,TRBJ1-1,TGCGCCAGCAGCCCACCGGGACAGCACACTGAAGCTTTCTTT,CASSPPGQHTEAFF
.,14,TRBD1,TRBV28,TRBJ2-7,TGTGCCAGTGGGGGGACAGGGTATGTTTACGAGCAGTACTTC,CASGGTGYVYEQYF
.,15,TRBD1,TRBV19,TRBJ2-7,TGTGCCAGTAGTATCCAGGGGGCATCGACGAGAGAGCAGTACTTC,CASSIQGASTREQYF
.,13,.,TRBV7-2,TRBJ1-5,TGTGCCAGCACCCTAGACCCCCATCAGCCCCAGCATTTT,CASTLDPHQPQHF
once,14,.,TRBV7-9,TRBJ2-7,TGTGCCAGCAGCCTGGGGGACACCCTCTACGAGCAGTACTTC,CASSLGDTLYEQYF
.,18,TRBD2,TRBV7-2,TRBJ2-3,TGTGCCAGCAGCTTATATGGGCGGGACTATCGAATTAAAAATACGCAGTATTTT,CASSLYGRDYRIKNTQYF
.,17,TRBD1,TRBV4-1,TRBJ2-4,TGCGCCAGCAGACGAATAGGAAGGGGGCAGGATTACAACATTCAGTACTTC,CASRRIGRGQDYNIQYF
.,14,TRBD2,TRBV3-1/TRBV3-2,TRBJ2-3,TGTGCCAGCAGCACCCGGGGGGGGACAGATACGCAGTATTTT,CASSTRGGTDTQYF
once,15,.,TRBV11-3,TRBJ2-6,TGTGCCAGCAGTTTTACAGCCTCTGGGGCCAACGTCCTGACTTTC,CASSFTASGANVLTF
.,15,TRBD2,TRBV6-6,TRBJ2-7,TGTGCCAGCAGACCACGGACTAGCGGGAGTCACGAGCAGTACTTC,CASRPRTSGSHEQYF
many,13,.,TRBV5-6,TRBJ2-2,TGTGCCAGCACCCTAAGCCGCACCGGGGAGCTGTTTTTT,CASTLSRTGELFF
.,17,TRBD1,TRBV5-8,TRBJ2-5,TGTGCCAGCAGCACCGGGACAGGGTCCTATGGATGGGAGACCCAGTACTTC,CASSTGTGSYGWETQYF
.,14,TRBD1,TRBV19,TRBJ1-5,TGTGCCAGTAACAGGGGAACGAGCAATCAGCCCCAGCATTTT,CASNRGTSNQPQHF
once,15,.,TRBV28,TRBJ2-1,TGTGCCAGCGTTTCGGTATTTATATCCTACAATGAGCAGTTCTTC,CASVSVFISYNEQFF
.,16,.,TRBV5-1,TRBJ1-3,TGCGCCAGCAGTGCGGGGGGGTCAGACTCTGGAAACACCATATATTTT,CASSAGGSDSGNTIYF
.,19,TRBD2,TRBV4-2,TRBJ2-5,TGTGCCAGCAGCCCTGAGGGGACTAGCGGGAGCCCCCTTCAAGAGACCCAGTACTTC,CASSPEGTSGSPLQETQYF